The 30 T cell receptor beta chains below were found in one sample sequenced in a study of T cell changes during pregnancy in multiple sclerosis. TCRdb's copy holds only in-frame clones and misses some; the assay was immunoSEQ multiplex PCR. The profile shows 30,000 or so clones, over 75% of them singletons. The source was CD8+ T cells from peripheral blood mononuclear cells, collected after pregnancy. The receptors come from a female donor with multiple sclerosis, enrolled in a pregnancy study.

V is TRBV19 and J is TRBJ2-7; 7 bases fit TRBD1. With 5 bases clipped from V and 1 base from J, the junction kept 8 bases outside the gene matches. The CDR3 is 15 residues long. Per the germline V gene, CDR1 is LNHDA and CDR2 is SQIVND (reference sequence). In DNA, the CDR3 is TGTGCCAGTAGTGCGCCCGGGACAGCTTCCTACGAGCAGTACTTC. Translated, it gives CASSAPGTASYEQYF.

J is TRBJ1-5 and V is TRBV6-1; D is uncertain. Between the trimmed V and J ends, which lost 2 bases and 3 bases, there was a span of 11 bases. Germline-derived CDR1 and CDR2 are MNHNS and SASEGT. The CDR3 extends over 15 amino acids. CDR3 protein: CASSEPGSFNQPQHF. The CDR3 DNA follows: TGTGCCAGCAGTGAACCGGGAAGTTTCAATCAGCCCCAGCATTTT.

The V and J genes are TRBV4-1 and TRBJ2-5, with unresolved D. Trimming removed 0 bases from V and 1 base from J, with 6 bases in between. This CDR3 spans 14 amino acids. Germline CDR1 MGHRA, CDR2 YSYEKL. This CDR3 reads CASSQDYSQETQYF. CDR3 DNA sequence: TGCGCCAGCAGCCAAGATTACAGCCAAGAGACCCAGTACTTC.

CDR3 in DNA: TGTGCCAGAAGAAAGGGGGATAGCAATCAGCCCCAGCATTTT. It encodes CARRKGDSNQPQHF. The gene calls are TRBV7-5 and TRBJ1-5; the table assigns TRBD1, which was not confirmed against the DNA. TRBV7-5 is a documented pseudogene. This CDR3 comprises 14 residues.

CDR3 DNA: TGTGCCAGCAGTGAAGCGGGCAACGAGCAGTACTTC. Translated: CASSEAGNEQYF. V gene TRBV27 combines with J gene TRBJ2-7, with D maybe TRBD2 (6 bases). The CDR3 has 12 residues. Trimming shortened V by 5 bases and J by 5 bases, and 10 bases separated the two germline ends. Germline loops: CDR1 MNHEY, CDR2 SMNVEV (reference sequence).

The V gene is TRBV2, the J gene TRBJ2-5; D is possibly TRBD1 (6 bases). This CDR3 region has 14 residues. The germline gives CDR1 SNHLY, CDR2 FYNNEI. Trimming stripped 6 bases from V and 5 bases from J, with 16 bases between. CDR3 protein: CASRTDRSRETQYF. The DNA for the CDR3 is TGTGCCAGCAGAACCGACAGGAGCCGGGAGACCCAGTACTTC.

Here the CDR3 DNA reads TGTGCCACCAGCAGAGCGAGGGCGGGTGGGCTTCAAGAGACCCAGTACTTC. The encoded protein is CATSRARAGGLQETQYF. This chain connects TRBV15 to TRBJ2-5, with D possibly TRBD2 on 5 matching bases. CDR1 is LNHNV, CDR2 YYDKDF, per germline (reference sequence). The CDR3 is 17 amino acids. The V gene lost 1 base and the J gene lost 2 bases, with 17 bases spanning the gap.

V and J are TRBV27 and TRBJ2-3; D is uncertain. The ends were cut back, 6 bases at V and 5 bases at J, with 9 bases in the middle. Germline-derived CDR1 and CDR2 are MNHEY and SMNVEV (reference sequence). The CDR3 totals 12 residues. The DNA for the CDR3 is TGTGCCAGCAGCCCACAATTAGATACGCAGTATTTT. Protein sequence: CASSPQLDTQYF.

The chain couples TRBV30 to TRBJ2-7, with D maybe TRBD1 (5 bases). CDR3 length: 12 residues. V lost 4 bases, J lost 3 bases, and 10 bases lay in between. CDR1 GTSNPN and CDR2 SVGIG come from the germline V gene (reference sequence). The CDR3 DNA is TGTGCCTGGACGTCAGGGAACTACGAGCAGTACTTC. It codes for CAWTSGNYEQYF.

The V and J genes are TRBV7-3 and TRBJ2-1; 7 bases fit TRBD1. J gave up 5 bases and V 1 base, and 2 bases lay outside the gene matches. The CDR3 extends over 14 amino acids. In germline, CDR1 is SGHTA, CDR2 FQGTGA. The CDR3 DNA reads TGTGCCAGCAGCTTAAAACAGGGGAACAATGAGCAGTTCTTC. Protein product: CASSLKQGNNEQFF.

Here the CDR3 reads CSAQGMNTEAFF. In DNA form, the CDR3 reads TGCAGCGCACAGGGAATGAACACTGAAGCTTTCTTT. The V gene is TRBV29-1, the J gene TRBJ1-1, with D possibly being TRBD1 (6 bases). CDR3 size: 12 residues. The germline CDR1 and CDR2 sequences are SQVTM and ANQGSEA. Trimming cost V 7 bases and J 0 bases, with 9 bases left between them.

Relative to its sample, this clone is medium-sized. This chain links TRBV4-3 with TRBJ1-1; unclear D gene. This CDR3 contains 17 residues. Trimming took off 3 bases at V and 1 base at J, with 18 bases between the two ends. CDR1 and CDR2 from the germline V gene are LGHNA and YSLEER. CDR3 amino acids: CASSQDVLGESNTEAFF. In DNA, the CDR3 is TGCGCCAGCAGCCAGGATGTCCTTGGGGAGTCGAACACTGAAGCTTTCTTT.

The chain uses TRBV4-1 and TRBJ2-1; 10 bases line up with TRBD1. Germline trimming cut 4 bases from V and 6 bases from J; bases unmatched to any gene: 6. Germline V gene data show CDR1 as MGHRA and CDR2 as YSYEKL. The CDR3 is 15 amino acids. CDR3 nucleotides: TGCGCCAGCAGCCCCCCGGGACAGGGGAGCAATGAGCAGTTCTTC. Its protein product is CASSPPGQGSNEQFF.

Comment on this clone: An end of the junction does not agree with germline; a read error may underlie this. The V and J genes are TRBV7-9 and TRBJ2-5, with D maybe TRBD2 (5 bases). CDR3 length: 15 residues. Germline V CDR1 and CDR2: SEHNR, FQNEAQ (reference sequence). In nucleotides, the CDR3 is TGTACCAGCAGCCCCGCCGGGATCGAGAGGGAGACCCAGTACTTC. It specifies CTSSPAGIERETQYF.

This rearrangement joins TRBV7-2 to TRBJ2-1; tentatively, D is TRBD2 (5 bases). Germline lookup yields CDR1 SGHTA and CDR2 FQGNSA. Trimming stripped 2 bases from V and 8 bases from J, with 10 bases between. This CDR3 has 13 residues. CDR3 protein: CASSLLSGDEQFF. For the CDR3, the DNA is TGTGCCAGCAGCTTATTGTCCGGGGATGAGCAGTTCTTC.

As DNA, the CDR3 is TGCGCCAGCAGCCAAGATAGGGACAGGGCCAATCAGCCCCAGCATTTT. It translates to CASSQDRDRANQPQHF. This chain links TRBV4-3 with TRBJ1-5; 9 bases map to TRBD1. V lost 0 bases, J lost 3 bases, and 3 bases stayed unmatched. CDR1 and CDR2 from the germline V gene are LGHNA and YSLEER. CDR3 length: 16 amino acids.

The genes are TRBV6-1 and TRBJ2-7; 11 bases fit TRBD1. The V gene end was trimmed by 4 bases and the J gene end by 2 bases; junction bases not matched to a gene: 7. The CDR3 is 16 amino acids. Germline CDR1 is MNHNS and CDR2 is SASEGT. This chain's CDR3 is CASSVDPGQGAYEQYF. The CDR3 coding sequence is TGTGCCAGCAGTGTAGATCCGGGACAGGGGGCCTACGAGCAGTACTTC.

This chain connects TRBV4-3 to TRBJ2-7, with TRBD2 as a possible D gene (6 bases). Trimming took off 8 bases at V and 0 bases at J, with 14 bases between the two ends. The CDR3 sequence is 14 residues long. Germline V gene sequence: CDR1 LGHNA, CDR2 YSLEER. The chain's CDR3 is CASGSGLSSYEQYF. CDR3 nucleotides: TGCGCCAGCGGATCGGGACTCAGCTCCTACGAGCAGTACTTC.

This clone is judged medium-sized. This chain uses TRBV6-6 with TRBJ2-3, with TRBD2 matching over 8 bases. The CDR3 consists of 16 residues. The germline CDR1 and CDR2 sequences are MNHNY and SVGAGI (reference sequence). After removal of 6 bases from V and 6 bases from J, the junction contained 14 bases not matched to a gene. Here the CDR3 reads CASSPTLGLVTDTQYF. The CDR3 coding sequence is TGTGCCAGCAGCCCAACTTTGGGACTAGTAACCGATACGCAGTATTTT.

The genes are TRBV11-3 and TRBJ2-1, with D possibly TRBD2 on 5 matching bases. Germline CDR1 SGHNT, CDR2 YENEEA. V dropped 0 bases and J dropped 9 bases, with 12 bases sitting between them. CDR3 length: 14 amino acids. The CDR3 region is CASSLDRGRREQFF. Here the CDR3 DNA reads TGTGCCAGCAGCTTAGATCGCGGGCGACGTGAGCAGTTCTTC.

The genes are TRBV6-6 and TRBJ2-7; D is undetermined. Germline CDR1 and CDR2: MNHNY and SVGAGI (reference sequence). The V gene lost 2 bases and the J gene lost 6 bases, with 8 bases spanning the gap. The CDR3 length is 12 residues. CDR3 region: CASSYDSSEQYF. CDR3 coding DNA: TGTGCCAGCAGTTACGATTCCAGCGAGCAGTACTTC.

The genes are TRBV27 and TRBJ2-1; 11 positions agree with TRBD2. CDR1 and CDR2 from the germline V gene are MNHEY and SMNVEV (reference sequence). This CDR3 has 18 residues. After removal of 0 bases from V and 7 bases from J, the junction contained 11 bases not matched to a gene. CDR3 region: CASSLSTGLAGYRNEQFF. CDR3 bases: TGTGCCAGCAGTTTATCGACCGGACTAGCGGGTTACCGAAATGAGCAGTTCTTC.

The V and J genes are TRBV7-2 and TRBJ2-7, with D possibly being TRBD2 (6 bases). The CDR3 runs to 14 residues. The V gene's germline CDR1 is SGHTA and CDR2 FQGNSA. Deletions cut 5 bases from V and 4 bases from J, with 15 bases between. For the CDR3, the DNA is TGTGCCAGCAGCGCCACACTAGCCGTGTACGAGCAGTACTTC. Encoded protein: CASSATLAVYEQYF.

CDR3 sequence reads: CASSPLAPTGAGELFF. The CDR3 bases are TGTGCCAGCAGCCCTTTAGCCCCGACGGGAGCTGGGGAGCTGTTTTTT. This chain connects TRBV7-9 to TRBJ2-2, with a possible D match to TRBD2 (6 bases). The CDR3 runs 16 residues. With 5 bases removed from V and 8 bases from J, the gap between germline ends came to 21 bases. Germline lookup yields CDR1 SEHNR and CDR2 FQNEAQ (reference sequence). Looking up the rest from reference TRBV7-9 and TRBJ2-2 gives the full variable domain: DTGVSQNPRHKITKRGQNVTFRCDPISEHNRLYWYRQTLGQGPEFLTYFQNEAQLEKSRLLSDRFSAERPKGSFSTLEIQRTEQGDSAMYLCASSPLAPTGAGELFFGEGSRLTVL.

This chain links TRBV30 with TRBJ2-7; 11 bases line up with TRBD2. Germline-derived CDR1 and CDR2 are GTSNPN and SVGIG (reference sequence). The V segment lost 5 bases and the J segment 4 bases; nucleotides outside the gene matches: 7. The CDR3 has 14 amino acids. The CDR3 nucleotides read TGTGCCTGGGGGGGTAGCGGGAGGGGATACGAGCAGTACTTC. It specifies CAWGGSGRGYEQYF.

This sequence joins TRBV6-1 and TRBJ2-7, with 9 nucleotides matching TRBD1. Losses at the gene ends were 2 bases for V and 6 bases for J; bases not matched to a gene: 8. Germline V lookup: CDR1 MNHNS, CDR2 SASEGT. The CDR3 covers 15 residues. CDR3 region: CASSEYLGQGPEQYF. CDR3 nucleotides: TGTGCCAGCAGTGAATATTTGGGACAGGGCCCCGAGCAGTACTTC.

The CDR3 sequence is CASRGRDSRDQPQHF. The CDR3 DNA follows: TGTGCCAGCAGGGGCCGGGACAGCCGGGATCAGCCCCAGCATTTT. This chain uses TRBV2 with TRBJ1-5; the match to TRBD1 covers 7 bases. CDR3 length equals 15 residues. Looked up from germline, CDR1 is SNHLY and CDR2 is FYNNEI. V shed 6 bases, J shed 5 bases, and the junction held 10 bases outside the gene matches.

Here the CDR3 reads CASSQEVVDGGRAVGEQYF. CDR3 bases: TGCGCCAGCAGCCAAGAGGTGGTAGATGGCGGGAGGGCCGTAGGGGAGCAGTACTTC. The rearrangement joins TRBV4-3 to TRBJ2-7, with 9 bases fitting TRBD2. J gave up 7 bases and V 0 bases, and 19 bases lay outside the gene matches. CDR1 LGHNA and CDR2 YSLEER come from the germline V gene. The CDR3 is 19 amino acids.

The chain is built from TRBV11-2 and TRBJ2-1; TRBD2 matches at 10 bases. The length of the CDR3 is 18 residues. Germline CDR1 is SGHAT and CDR2 is FQNNGV. Unmatched junction bases numbered 6, after V lost 0 bases and J lost 1 base. CDR3 bases: TGTGCCAGCAGCTTAGAAGCGGGAGGGCCTTGGTCCTACAATGAGCAGTTCTTC. It translates to CASSLEAGGPWSYNEQFF.

The CDR3 region is CASSSGVSGSSYEQYF. The CDR3 DNA reads as TGTGCCAGCAGCTCAGGTGTTAGCGGGAGTTCCTACGAGCAGTACTTC. The chain is built from TRBV5-6 and TRBJ2-7; 9 bases map to TRBD2. Trimming at V came to 3 bases and at J to 1 base, leaving 8 bases not matched to a gene. The CDR3 extends over 16 amino acids. Germline lookup yields CDR1 SGHDT and CDR2 YYEEEE.